Listed below are T cell receptor beta chains from one sample, sequenced in a study of blood T cell repertoires in COVID-19. Produced via immunoSEQ multiplex PCR; TCRdb's table is partial and in-frame only. The data hold about 39,000 clones, with 80% to 90% observed a single time. What was sequenced was peripheral blood. The receptors derive from a human donor in a cohort sampled during active or convalescent COVID-19. The donor label of this sample is uncertain. Each CDR3 is given with its conserved first and last residue. A D gene is named only where the DNA matches it firmly.

j_call,d_call,cdr3_length,v_call,cdr3_nt,cdr3_aa
TRBJ1-1,.,13,TRBV6-5,TGTGCCAGCGGTAAAACCCAGGGTTTTGAAGCTTTCTTT,CASGKTQGFEAFF
TRBJ1-2,.,14,TRBV19,TGTGCCAGTAGTAGAGGGATTTCTAACTATGGCTACACCTTC,CASSRGISNYGYTF
TRBJ1-6,.,12,TRBV19,TGTGCCATTAGTGCGGGACCCGGGGCCCTCCACTTT,CAISAGPGALHF
TRBJ2-1,TRBD1,14,TRBV6-5,TGTGCCAGCAGTCCCTCGGACAGGGCCGGTGAGCAGTTCTTC,CASSPSDRAGEQFF
TRBJ2-5,TRBD2,12,TRBV25-1,TGTCGGCGGGAGGGCCGGGGGGAGACCCAGTACTTC,CRREGRGETQYF
TRBJ2-7,TRBD2,14,TRBV27,TGTGCCAGCAGCTTAGGAGCGGGAGGTTACGAGCAGTACTTC,CASSLGAGGYEQYF
TRBJ1-1,TRBD1,15,TRBV5-5,TGTGCCAGCAGCACACAGGGGGCGATGAACACTGAAGCTTTCTTT,CASSTQGAMNTEAFF
TRBJ1-6,.,13,TRBV18,TGTGCCAGCTCAGTACGGGCGGGGTCACCCCTCCACTTT,CASSVRAGSPLHF
TRBJ1-5,.,13,TRBV6-5,TGTGCCAGCATCCTAACAGACAATCAGCCCCAGCATTTT,CASILTDNQPQHF
TRBJ2-1,.,15,TRBV9,TGTGCCAGCAGCGTAGGTGCGGGATACTACAATGAGCAGTTCTTC,CASSVGAGYYNEQFF
TRBJ1-4,.,13,TRBV7-9,TGTGCCAGCAGCTCCGGACTGCCGGAAAAACTGTTTTTT,CASSSGLPEKLFF